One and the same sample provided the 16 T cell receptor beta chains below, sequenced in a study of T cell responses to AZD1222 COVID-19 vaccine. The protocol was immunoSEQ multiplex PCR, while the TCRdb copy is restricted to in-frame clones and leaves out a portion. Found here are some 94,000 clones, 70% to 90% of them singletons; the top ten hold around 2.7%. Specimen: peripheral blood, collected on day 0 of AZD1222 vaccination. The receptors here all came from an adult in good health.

CDR3 bases: TGTGCCAGCAGCTTGGCCCGATTACCCCCATACACTGAAGCTTTCTTT. Protein product: CASSLARLPPYTEAFF. The chain carries TRBV5-4 and TRBJ1-1; D is ambiguous. This CDR3 region has 16 residues. Trimming removed 0 bases at V and 3 bases at J, with 15 bases between. Germline lookup yields CDR1 SGHNT and CDR2 YYREEE (reference sequence).

The CDR3 bases are TGTGCCAGCAGTGACCGGTGGACGGGGGAGCAGTACGTC. Protein: CASSDRWTGEQYV. The chain uses TRBV6-1 and TRBJ2-7; D is perhaps TRBD2 (5 bases). The length of the CDR3 is 13 residues. The ends were cut back, 3 bases at V and 7 bases at J, with 13 bases in the middle. Germline assignment: CDR1 MNHNS and CDR2 SASEGT.

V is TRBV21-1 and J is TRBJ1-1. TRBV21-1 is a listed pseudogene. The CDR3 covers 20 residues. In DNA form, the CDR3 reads TGTGCCAGCGGACCAATCTACGTACCCAAAGGCGGGGCCGAATACACTGAAGCTTTCTTT. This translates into CASGPIYVPKGGAEYTEAFF.

The CDR3 DNA reads as TGTGCCAGCAGCTTGTCCCGTTTTGGGTATGGCTACACCTTC. This codes for CASSLSRFGYGYTF. The chain carries TRBV7-2 and TRBJ1-2; D is ambiguous. The CDR3 has 14 amino acids. Trimming took off 3 bases at V and 5 bases at J, with 13 bases between the two ends. Germline V gene sequence: CDR1 SGHTA, CDR2 FQGNSA.

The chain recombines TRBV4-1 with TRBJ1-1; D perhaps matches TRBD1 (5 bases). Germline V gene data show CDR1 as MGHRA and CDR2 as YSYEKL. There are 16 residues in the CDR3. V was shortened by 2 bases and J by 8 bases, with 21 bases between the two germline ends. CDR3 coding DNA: TGCGCCAGCAGCCAAATTCGCCAAAGGGGACCGCCGGAAGCTTTCTTT. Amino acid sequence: CASSQIRQRGPPEAFF.

The CDR3 protein is CASSEFPWGEENEQFF. The CDR3 bases are TGCGCCAGCAGTGAGTTCCCTTGGGGGGAGGAGAATGAGCAGTTCTTC. This chain uses TRBV10-2 with TRBJ2-1; D is possibly TRBD2 (6 bases). The CDR3 extends over 16 amino acids. The V end lost 1 base, the J end lost 7 bases, and 17 bases lay between the germline ends. Germline CDR1 WSHSY, CDR2 SAAADI.

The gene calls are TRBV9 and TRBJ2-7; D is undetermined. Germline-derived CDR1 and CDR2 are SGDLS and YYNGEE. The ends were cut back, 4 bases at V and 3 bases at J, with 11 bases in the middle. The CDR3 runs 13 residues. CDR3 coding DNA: TGTGCCAGCAGCACCCGGACGGACTACGAGCAGTACTTC. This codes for CASSTRTDYEQYF.

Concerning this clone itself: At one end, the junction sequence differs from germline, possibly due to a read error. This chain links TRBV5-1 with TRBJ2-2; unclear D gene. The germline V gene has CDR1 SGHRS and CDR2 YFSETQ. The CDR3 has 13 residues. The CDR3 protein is CASSLSVTGELFF. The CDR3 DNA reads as TGTGCCAGCAGCTTGTCTGTAACCGGGGAGCTGTTTTTT.

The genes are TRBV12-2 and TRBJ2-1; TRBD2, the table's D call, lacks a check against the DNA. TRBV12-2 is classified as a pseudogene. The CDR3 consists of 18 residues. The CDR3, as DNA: TGTGCAAGTCGCTTAGCGATTCTGTTGGGACTAGGGTGGAATGAGCAGTTCTTC. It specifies CASRLAILLGLGWNEQFF.

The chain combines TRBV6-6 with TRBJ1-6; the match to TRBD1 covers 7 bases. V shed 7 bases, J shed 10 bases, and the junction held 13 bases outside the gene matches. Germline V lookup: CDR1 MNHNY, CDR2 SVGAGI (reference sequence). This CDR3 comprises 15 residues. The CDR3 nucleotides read TGTGCCAGCACCCCGACCGGACAGGCCGGGTCACCCCTCCACTTT. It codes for CASTPTGQAGSPLHF.

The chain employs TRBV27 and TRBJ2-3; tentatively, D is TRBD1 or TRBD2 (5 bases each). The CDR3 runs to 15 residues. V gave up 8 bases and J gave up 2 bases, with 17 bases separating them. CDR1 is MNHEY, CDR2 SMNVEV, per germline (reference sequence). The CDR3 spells CASCEGTAFTDTQYF. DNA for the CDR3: TGTGCCAGCTGCGAGGGGACCGCTTTCACAGATACGCAGTATTTT.

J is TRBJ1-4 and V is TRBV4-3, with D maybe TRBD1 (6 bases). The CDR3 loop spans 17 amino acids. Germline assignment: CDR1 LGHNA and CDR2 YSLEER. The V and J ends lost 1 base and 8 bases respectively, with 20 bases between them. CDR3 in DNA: TGCGCCAGCAGCCAAGTGCGGTTGACAGGAGTGCCCGAAAAACTGTTTTTT. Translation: CASSQVRLTGVPEKLFF.

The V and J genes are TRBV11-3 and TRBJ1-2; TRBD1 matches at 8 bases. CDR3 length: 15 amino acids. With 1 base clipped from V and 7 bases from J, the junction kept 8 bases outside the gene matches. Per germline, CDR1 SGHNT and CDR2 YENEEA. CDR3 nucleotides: TGTGCCAGCAGCTTAGGGGATACAGGGGGTATTGGCTACACCTTC. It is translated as CASSLGDTGGIGYTF.

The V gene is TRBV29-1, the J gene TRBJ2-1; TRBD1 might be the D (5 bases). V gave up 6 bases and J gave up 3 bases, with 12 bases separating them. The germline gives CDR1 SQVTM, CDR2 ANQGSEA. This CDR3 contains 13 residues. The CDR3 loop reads CSVASDSYNEQFF. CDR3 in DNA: TGCAGCGTGGCAAGCGACAGCTACAATGAGCAGTTCTTC.

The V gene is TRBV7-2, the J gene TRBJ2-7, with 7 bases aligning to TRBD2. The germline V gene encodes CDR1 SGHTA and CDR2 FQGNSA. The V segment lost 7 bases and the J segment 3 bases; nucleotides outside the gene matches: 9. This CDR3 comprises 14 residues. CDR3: CASNVRGGGYEQYF. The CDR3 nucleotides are TGTGCCAGCAACGTTAGGGGCGGGGGCTACGAGCAGTACTTC.

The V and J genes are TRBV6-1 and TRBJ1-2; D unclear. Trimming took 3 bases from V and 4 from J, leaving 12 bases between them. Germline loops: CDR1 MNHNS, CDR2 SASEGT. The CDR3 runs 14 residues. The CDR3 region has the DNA TGTGCCAGCAGTGATCACAGAAGGTCCTATGGCTACACCTTC. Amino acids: CASSDHRRSYGYTF.